A selection of T cell receptor beta chains follows, all from one sample in a study of monozygotic twins with inflammatory bowel disease. Following a re-call of the 5' RACE reads, TCRdb has one entry per CDR3 protein and lacks DNA. Here the sample table reports some 160,000 distinct CDR3 sequences. Sequenced sample: blood. These receptors were collected from a human donor with ulcerative colitis or Crohn's disease, or a healthy co-twin of an affected twin (not recorded which). Both conserved end residues are part of each CDR3.

CDR3: CASSLTDNYGYTF
V: TRBV28
J: TRBJ1-2

CDR3: CASILAGGSNEQFF
V: TRBV6-1
J: TRBJ2-1

CDR3: CASSPVTRPTDTQYF
V: TRBV6-1
J: TRBJ2-3

CDR3: CSASQEQETQYF
V: TRBV20-1
J: TRBJ2-5

CDR3: CAWSVGLGWEQFF
V: TRBV30
J: TRBJ2-1

CDR3: CASHPDRDTEAFF
V: TRBV30
J: TRBJ1-1

CDR3: CASSYGATNSPLHF
V: TRBV3-1
J: TRBJ1-6

CDR3: CASRLDGGANTGELFF
V: TRBV12-3/TRBV12-4
J: TRBJ2-2

CDR3: CASSQVASLEQYF
V: TRBV3-1
J: TRBJ2-7

CDR3: CASSSWDRGDEQFF
V: TRBV12-3/TRBV12-4
J: TRBJ2-1